A single sample is the source of the 14 T cell receptor beta chains below, sequenced in a study of shared clonotypes between healthy human individuals. Clones were sequenced by immunoSEQ multiplex PCR, and TCRdb holds only the in-frame ones, with some missing. The sample lists about 1.1 million clones; 78% were seen once. What was sequenced was memory CD4+ T cells from PBMCs. Stated subset: CD45RA-negative fraction. The receptor source for this set is a man aged 18 to 29 in good health. Some clones in this sample may be carry-over from other donors' samples.

V gene TRBV7-9 combines with J gene TRBJ1-5; D is unresolved. CDR1 and CDR2 from the germline V gene are SEHNR and FQNEAQ (reference sequence). The CDR3 is 12 amino acids. Trimming left V 4 bases short and J 5 bases short, with 6 bases between. CDR3 sequence reads: CASSSLDQPQHF. DNA for the CDR3: TGTGCCAGCAGCTCACTAGATCAGCCCCAGCATTTT.

The DNA for the CDR3 is TGTGCCAGCACCGAGACAGGGAGGGGTTCCGGGGAGCTGTTTTTT. Its protein product is CASTETGRGSGELFF. The V gene is TRBV6-5, the J gene TRBJ2-2, with D tentatively TRBD1 or TRBD2 (7 bases each). The CDR3 runs 15 residues. Germline loops: CDR1 MNHEY, CDR2 SVGAGI. V lost 7 bases and J lost 6, with 18 bases in between.

The chain employs TRBV9 and TRBJ1-2, with TRBD1 matching over 8 bases. CDR1 SGDLS and CDR2 YYNGEE come from the germline V gene. J was trimmed by 6 bases and V by 6 bases; bases with no gene match: 13. This CDR3 contains 15 residues. CDR3 sequence: CASTARQGAGHGYTF. The CDR3 DNA sequence: TGTGCCAGCACCGCCCGGCAGGGGGCCGGTCATGGCTACACCTTC. Looking up the rest from reference TRBV9 and TRBJ1-2 gives the full variable domain: DSGVTQTPKHLITATGQRVTLRCSPRSGDLSVYWYQQSLDQGLQFLIQYYNGEERAKGNILERFSAQQFPDLHSELNLSSLELGDSALYFCASTARQGAGHGYTFGSGTRLTVV.

V is TRBV5-1 and J is TRBJ2-1; D is perhaps TRBD1 (7 bases). The CDR3 sequence is 14 residues long. Per the germline V gene, CDR1 is SGHRS and CDR2 is YFSETQ. The V end lost 0 bases, the J end lost 7 bases, and 11 bases lay between the germline ends. The CDR3 sequence: CASSLEGGQNEQFF. CDR3 DNA: TGCGCCAGCAGCTTGGAGGGGGGACAGAATGAGCAGTTCTTC.

The chain joins TRBV5-1 to TRBJ2-3, with D uncertain. Trimming took 2 bases from V and 2 from J, leaving 6 bases between them. Germline V lookup: CDR1 SGHRS, CDR2 YFSETQ. The CDR3 has 13 residues. The DNA of the CDR3 is TGCGCCAGCAGCTTTTTCCCCACAGATACGCAGTATTTT. Its protein is CASSFFPTDTQYF. The full variable domain, its missing parts supplied by reference TRBV5-1 and TRBJ2-3, is KAGVTQTPRYLIKTRGQQVTLSCSPISGHRSVSWYQQTPGQGLQFLFEYFSETQRNKGNFPGRFSGRQFSNSRSEMNVSTLELGDSALYLCASSFFPTDTQYFGPGTRLTVL.

This sequence joins TRBV27 and TRBJ1-3; the D gene is possibly TRBD1 (6 bases). The CDR3 is made up of 16 amino acids. Germline CDR1 reads MNHEY; CDR2 reads SMNVEV (reference sequence). Trimming took 3 bases from V and 3 from J, leaving 15 bases between them. The CDR3 is CASSFSRGGGGNTIYF. The CDR3 coding sequence is TGTGCCAGCAGTTTTTCCAGGGGAGGAGGTGGAAACACCATATATTTT.

The chain has TRBV5-4 and TRBJ2-7; 9 bases map to TRBD2. From germline, CDR1 is SGHNT and CDR2 YYREEE (reference sequence). There are 12 residues in the CDR3. Germline trimming cut 3 bases from V and 8 bases from J; bases unmatched to any gene: 3. CDR3 nucleotides: TGTGCCAGCAGCTCTAGCGGGATTCAGCAGTACTTC. This sequence encodes CASSSSGIQQYF.

The table lists this clone with a few counts. The J gene is TRBJ1-2, the V gene TRBV4-3; tentatively, D is TRBD1 (5 bases). The CDR3 consists of 17 residues. The V end lost 0 bases, the J end lost 0 bases, and 14 bases lay between the germline ends. The germline V gene has CDR1 LGHNA and CDR2 YSLEER. DNA for the CDR3: TGCGCCAGCAGCCAAGATAGGGACGGCAGAGCTAACTATGGCTACACCTTC. Residues: CASSQDRDGRANYGYTF.

The CDR3 nucleotides read TGTGCCAGCGCCCGGGGAAGGGAAGGCAATCAGCCCCAGCATTTT. Translating it yields CASARGREGNQPQHF. The rearrangement links TRBV27 to TRBJ1-5; no reliable D call. Between the trimmed V and J ends, which lost 8 bases and 2 bases, there was a span of 16 bases. Germline V gene sequence: CDR1 MNHEY, CDR2 SMNVEV (reference sequence). The CDR3 extends over 15 amino acids.

Comments on this clone: Other DNA sequences in the sample encode the same CDR3. This sequence joins TRBV5-1 and TRBJ1-1; D is undetermined. Germline loops: CDR1 SGHRS, CDR2 YFSETQ. The V gene lost 1 base and the J gene lost 2 bases, with 6 bases spanning the gap. The CDR3 sequence is 13 residues long. The CDR3 DNA reads TGCGCCAGCAGCTTGTTTGGCAACACTGAAGCTTTCTTT. As protein: CASSLFGNTEAFF.

The V gene is TRBV28, the J gene TRBJ2-5; TRBD2 aligns across 14 bases. The germline V gene encodes CDR1 MDHEN and CDR2 SYDVKM. Unmatched junction bases numbered 11, after V lost 6 bases and J lost 5 bases. This CDR3 has 17 amino acids. CDR3 nucleotide sequence: TGTGCCAGCAGGTATGATCCGGGACTAGCGGGAGACGAGACCCAGTACTTC. Protein: CASRYDPGLAGDETQYF.

This chain connects TRBV4-2 to TRBJ2-2, with D hard to call. The germline gives CDR1 LGHNA, CDR2 YNFKEQ. The V end lost 4 bases, the J end lost 6 bases, and 15 bases lay between the germline ends. This CDR3 has 15 residues. The CDR3 nucleotides are TGTGCCAGCAGCCGCGCGGTGCGGCCCTCCGGGGAGCTGTTTTTT. Translated: CASSRAVRPSGELFF.

The chain joins TRBV7-3 to TRBJ2-2; 11 nucleotides line up with TRBD2. This CDR3 spans 17 amino acids. Trimming cost V 5 bases and J 2 bases; bases outside gene matches: 7. Germline assignment: CDR1 SGHTA and CDR2 FQGTGA. The CDR3: CASSPHTSGRNTGELFF. The CDR3 DNA sequence: TGTGCCAGCAGCCCGCACACTAGCGGGAGAAACACCGGGGAGCTGTTTTTT.

The gene calls are TRBV7-9 and TRBJ1-2; possible D gene TRBD1, 5 bases. Germline CDR1 and CDR2: SEHNR and FQNEAQ (reference sequence). V lost 1 base and J lost 8, with 11 bases in between. The CDR3 covers 13 residues. CDR3 in amino acids: CASSLEAGNGYTF. CDR3 in DNA: TGTGCCAGCAGCTTAGAGGCAGGGAACGGCTACACCTTC.